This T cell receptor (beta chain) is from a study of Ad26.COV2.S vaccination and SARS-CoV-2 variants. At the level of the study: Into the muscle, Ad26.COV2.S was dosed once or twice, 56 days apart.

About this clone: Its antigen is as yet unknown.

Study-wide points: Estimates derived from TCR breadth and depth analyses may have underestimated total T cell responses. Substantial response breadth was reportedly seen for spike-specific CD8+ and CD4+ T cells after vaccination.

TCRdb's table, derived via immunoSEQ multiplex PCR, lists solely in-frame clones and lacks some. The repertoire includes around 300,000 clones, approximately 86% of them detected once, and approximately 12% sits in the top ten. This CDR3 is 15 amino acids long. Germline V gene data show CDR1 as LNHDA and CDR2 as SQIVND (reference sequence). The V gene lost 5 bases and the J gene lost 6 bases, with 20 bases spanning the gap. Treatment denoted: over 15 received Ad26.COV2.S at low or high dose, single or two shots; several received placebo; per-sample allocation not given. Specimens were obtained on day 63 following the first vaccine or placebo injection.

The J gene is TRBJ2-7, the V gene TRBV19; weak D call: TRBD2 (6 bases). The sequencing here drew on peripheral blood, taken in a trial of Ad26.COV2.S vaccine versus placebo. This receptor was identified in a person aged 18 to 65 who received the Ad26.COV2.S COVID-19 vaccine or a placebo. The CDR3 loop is CASSAAGRALIEQYF. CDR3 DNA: TGTGCCAGTAGTGCAGCGGGCAGGGCCCTAATCGAGCAGTACTTC.